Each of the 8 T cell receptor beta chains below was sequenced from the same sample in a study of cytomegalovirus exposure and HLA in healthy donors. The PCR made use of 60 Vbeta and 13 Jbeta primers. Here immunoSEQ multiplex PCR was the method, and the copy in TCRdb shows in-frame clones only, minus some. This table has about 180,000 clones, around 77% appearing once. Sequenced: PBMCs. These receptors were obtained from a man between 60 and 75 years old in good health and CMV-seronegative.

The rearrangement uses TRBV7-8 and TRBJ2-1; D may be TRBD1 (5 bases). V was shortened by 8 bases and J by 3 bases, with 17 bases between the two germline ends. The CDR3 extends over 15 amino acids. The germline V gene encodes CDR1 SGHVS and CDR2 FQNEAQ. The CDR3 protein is CASRPRDRVYNEQFF. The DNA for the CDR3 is TGTGCCAGCCGGCCCAGGGATAGGGTCTACAATGAGCAGTTCTTC.

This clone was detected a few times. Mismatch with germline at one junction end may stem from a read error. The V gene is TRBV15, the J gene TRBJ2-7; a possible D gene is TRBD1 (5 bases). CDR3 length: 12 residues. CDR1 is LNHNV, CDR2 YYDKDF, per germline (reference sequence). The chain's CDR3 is CATGRAAYEQYF. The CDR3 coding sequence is TGTGCCACCGGCAGGGCCGCCTACGAGCAGTACTTC. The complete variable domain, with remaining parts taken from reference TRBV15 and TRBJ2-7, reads DAMVIQNPRYQVTQFGKPVTLSCSQTLNHNVMYWYQQKSSQAPKLLFHYYDKDFNNEADTPDNFQSRRPNTSFCFLDIRSPGLGDTAMYLCATGRAAYEQYFGPGTRLTVT.

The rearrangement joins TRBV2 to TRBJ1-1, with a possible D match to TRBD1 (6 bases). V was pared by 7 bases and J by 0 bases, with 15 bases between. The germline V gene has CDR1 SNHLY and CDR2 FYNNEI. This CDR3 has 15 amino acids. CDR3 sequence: CASTLQGTMNTEAFF. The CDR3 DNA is TGTGCCAGCACATTACAGGGTACCATGAACACTGAAGCTTTCTTT.

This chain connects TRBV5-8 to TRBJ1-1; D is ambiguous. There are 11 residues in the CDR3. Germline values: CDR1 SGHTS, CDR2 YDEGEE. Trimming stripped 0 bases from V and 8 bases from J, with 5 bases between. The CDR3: CASSLAGEAFF. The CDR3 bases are TGTGCCAGCAGCTTGGCAGGAGAAGCTTTCTTT.

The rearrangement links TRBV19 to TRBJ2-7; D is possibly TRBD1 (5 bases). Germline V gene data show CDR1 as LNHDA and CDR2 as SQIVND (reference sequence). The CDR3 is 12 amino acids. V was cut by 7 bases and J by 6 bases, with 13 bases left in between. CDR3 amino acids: CASTTQGSEQYF. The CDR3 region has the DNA TGTGCCAGTACCACCCAGGGTAGCGAGCAGTACTTC.

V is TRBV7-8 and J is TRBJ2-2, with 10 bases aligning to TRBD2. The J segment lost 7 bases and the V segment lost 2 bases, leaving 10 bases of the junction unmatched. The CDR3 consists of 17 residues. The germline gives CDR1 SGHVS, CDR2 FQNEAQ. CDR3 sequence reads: CASSLLLAGYGDGELFF. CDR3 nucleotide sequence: TGTGCCAGCAGCTTACTACTAGCGGGATATGGGGACGGGGAGCTGTTTTTT. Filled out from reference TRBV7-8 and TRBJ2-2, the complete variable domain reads GAGVSQSPRYKVAKRGQDVALRCDPISGHVSLFWYQQALGQGPEFLTYFQNEAQLDKSGLPSDRFFAERPEGSVSTLKIQRTQQEDSAVYLCASSLLLAGYGDGELFFGEGSRLTVL.

The CDR3 sequence is CASSLSPGHYTGELFF. CDR3 coding DNA: TGTGCCAGCAGCTTATCCCCGGGACATTACACCGGGGAGCTGTTTTTT. This chain connects TRBV7-3 to TRBJ2-2; a possible D gene is TRBD1 (6 bases). Germline V gene sequence: CDR1 SGHTA, CDR2 FQGTGA. Trimming pared 2 bases from V and 3 bases from J, leaving 13 bases between. This CDR3 is 16 amino acids long.

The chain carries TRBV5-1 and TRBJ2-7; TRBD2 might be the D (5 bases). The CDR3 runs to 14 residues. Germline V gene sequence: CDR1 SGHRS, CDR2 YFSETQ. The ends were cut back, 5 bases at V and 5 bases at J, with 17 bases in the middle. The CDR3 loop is CASSPLRIGDEQYF. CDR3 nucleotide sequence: TGCGCCAGCAGTCCCCTACGGATCGGGGACGAGCAGTACTTC.